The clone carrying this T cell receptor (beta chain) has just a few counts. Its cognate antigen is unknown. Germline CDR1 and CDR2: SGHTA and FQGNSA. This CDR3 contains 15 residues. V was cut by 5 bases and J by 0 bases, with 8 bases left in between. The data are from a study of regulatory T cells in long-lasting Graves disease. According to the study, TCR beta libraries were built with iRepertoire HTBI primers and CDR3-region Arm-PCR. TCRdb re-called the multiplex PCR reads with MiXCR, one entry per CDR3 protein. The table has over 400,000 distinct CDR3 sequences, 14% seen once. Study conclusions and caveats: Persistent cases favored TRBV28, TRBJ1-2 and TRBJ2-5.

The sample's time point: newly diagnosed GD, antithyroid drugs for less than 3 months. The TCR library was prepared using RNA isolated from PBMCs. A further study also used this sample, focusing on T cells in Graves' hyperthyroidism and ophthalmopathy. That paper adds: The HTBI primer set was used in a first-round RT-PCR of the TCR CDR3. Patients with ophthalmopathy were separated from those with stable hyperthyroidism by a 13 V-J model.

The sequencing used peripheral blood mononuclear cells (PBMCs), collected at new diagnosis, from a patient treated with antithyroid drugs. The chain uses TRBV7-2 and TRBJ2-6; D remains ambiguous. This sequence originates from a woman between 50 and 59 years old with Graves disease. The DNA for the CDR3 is TGTGCCAGCAGCAAGAGATTCTCTGGGGCCAACGTCCTGACTTTC. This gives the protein CASSKRFSGANVLTF.